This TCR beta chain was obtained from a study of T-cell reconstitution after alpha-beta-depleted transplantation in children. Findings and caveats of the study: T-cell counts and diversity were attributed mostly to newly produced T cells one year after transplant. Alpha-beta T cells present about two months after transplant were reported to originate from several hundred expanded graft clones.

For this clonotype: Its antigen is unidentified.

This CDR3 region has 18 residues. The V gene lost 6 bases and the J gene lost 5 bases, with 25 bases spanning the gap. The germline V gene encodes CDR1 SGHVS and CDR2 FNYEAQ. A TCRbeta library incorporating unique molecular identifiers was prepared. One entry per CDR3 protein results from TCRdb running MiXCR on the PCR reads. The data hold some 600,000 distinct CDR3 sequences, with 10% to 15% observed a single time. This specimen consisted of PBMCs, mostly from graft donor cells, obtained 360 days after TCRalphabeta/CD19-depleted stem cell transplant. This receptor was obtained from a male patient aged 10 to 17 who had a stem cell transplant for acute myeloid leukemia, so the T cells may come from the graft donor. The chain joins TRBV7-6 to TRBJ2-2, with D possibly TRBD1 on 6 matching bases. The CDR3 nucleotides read TGTGCCAGCAGACGTGCCGGGACCCGATCCCAGGGGACCGGGGAGCTGTTTTTT. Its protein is CASRRAGTRSQGTGELFF.